Below are 18 T cell receptor beta chains sequenced from a single sample in a study of blood T cell repertoires in COVID-19. Clones were sequenced by immunoSEQ multiplex PCR, and TCRdb holds only the in-frame ones, with some missing. Of 97,000 or so clones listed, approximately 90% are singletons. The sequenced sample consisted of peripheral blood. The receptors here all came from a woman in her forties or fifties with COVID-19, enrolled during active disease.

The chain is built from TRBV5-1 and TRBJ2-7; TRBD1 might be the D (5 bases). This CDR3 has 13 residues. V lost 3 bases to trimming and J lost 2 bases, with 9 bases between them. The germline CDR1 and CDR2 sequences are SGHRS and YFSETQ. The CDR3 sequence: CASSSDIAYEQYF. CDR3 sequence (DNA): TGCGCCAGCAGCTCGGACATCGCCTACGAGCAGTACTTC.

The chain is built from TRBV4-1 and TRBJ2-2; a possible D gene is TRBD2 (5 bases). V was trimmed by 0 bases and J by 5 bases, leaving 7 bases between them. Looked up from germline, CDR1 is MGHRA and CDR2 is YSYEKL. The CDR3 sequence is 14 residues long. The CDR3 region is CASSQDRGTGELFF. DNA for the CDR3: TGCGCCAGCAGCCAAGATCGGGGTACCGGGGAGCTGTTTTTT.

The CDR3 bases are TGCGCCAGCAGCACCGGGACTCCTAGCGAAACCCAGTACTTC. It codes for CASSTGTPSETQYF. V and J are TRBV5-1 and TRBJ2-5; possibly TRBD2 for D (6 bases). Germline lookup yields CDR1 SGHRS and CDR2 YFSETQ. The CDR3 covers 14 residues. V dropped 4 bases and J dropped 8 bases, with 18 bases sitting between them.

This clone has more than one count but fewer than ten. This chain joins TRBV28 and TRBJ2-3; tentatively, D is TRBD2 (5 bases). CDR1 is MDHEN and CDR2 is SYDVKM in the germline V gene. V was shortened by 4 bases and J by 0 bases, with 17 bases between the two germline ends. The CDR3 has 17 amino acids. CDR3 protein: CASSSPVRLISTDTQYF. CDR3 DNA: TGTGCCAGCAGTTCCCCCGTTAGACTAATTAGCACAGATACGCAGTATTTT.

The V gene is TRBV11-3, the J gene TRBJ2-3, with TRBD2 matching over 12 bases. V lost 5 bases to trimming and J lost 1 base; unmatched junction nucleotides: 7. CDR3 length: 17 amino acids. Per germline, CDR1 SGHNT and CDR2 YENEEA. This CDR3 reads CASSPTSGGLGTDTQYF. The DNA for the CDR3 is TGTGCCAGCAGCCCAACTAGCGGGGGGCTGGGCACAGATACGCAGTATTTT.

This chain joins TRBV18 and TRBJ1-2, with D maybe TRBD1 (5 bases). Germline lookup yields CDR1 KGHSH and CDR2 LQKENI. The V end was cut by 3 bases, the J end by 4 bases, with 9 bases between. This CDR3 comprises 13 residues. CDR3 bases: TGTGCCAGCTCACCGGACACCTCCTATGGCTACACCTTC. This gives the protein CASSPDTSYGYTF.

The J gene is TRBJ1-5, the V gene TRBV5-5, with 7 bases that match TRBD1. Germline lookup yields CDR1 SGHKS and CDR2 YYEKEE (reference sequence). V dropped 4 bases and J dropped 7; count of bases not matched to a gene: 5. The CDR3 has 13 amino acids. CDR3: CASSPDRAQPQHF. The CDR3 DNA sequence: TGTGCCAGCAGCCCAGACAGGGCACAGCCCCAGCATTTT.

The chain uses TRBV19 and TRBJ1-1; the D gene is possibly TRBD1 (6 bases). Trimming took 5 bases from V and 4 from J, leaving 11 bases between them. Germline assignment: CDR1 LNHDA and CDR2 SQIVND (reference sequence). CDR3 length: 13 amino acids. CDR3 nucleotides: TGTGCCAGTAGTGGTACAGGGAGCACTGAAGCTTTCTTT. Its translation is CASSGTGSTEAFF.

This clone turned up a few times. The chain carries TRBV12-5 and TRBJ2-7; 10 bases match TRBD1. The CDR3 is made up of 16 amino acids. V shed 5 bases and J 1 base; nucleotides not matched to a gene: 8. CDR1 LGHNT and CDR2 FRNRAP come from the germline V gene. CDR3 amino acids: CASGQPTGQGSYEQYF. The DNA for the CDR3 is TGTGCTAGTGGTCAACCGACGGGACAGGGGTCCTACGAGCAGTACTTC.

The V and J genes are TRBV30 and TRBJ1-4; a weak D match, TRBD1 (5 bases). In germline, CDR1 is GTSNPN, CDR2 SVGIG (reference sequence). Trimming removed 3 bases at V and 2 bases at J, with 16 bases between. The length of the CDR3 is 16 residues. Here the CDR3 DNA reads TGTGCCTGGAGGGCTGGGGGAGGAAGCACTAATGAAAAACTGTTTTTT. Its protein is CAWRAGGGSTNEKLFF.

The chain links TRBV5-6 to TRBJ2-7; a weak D match, TRBD2 (6 bases). Germline CDR1 SGHDT, CDR2 YYEEEE. This CDR3 is 12 amino acids long. Trimming removed 1 base from V and 7 bases from J, with 9 bases in between. The CDR3 reads CASSLWGDEQYF. The CDR3 DNA reads as TGTGCCAGCAGCTTGTGGGGGGATGAGCAGTACTTC. Variable domain in full (rest from reference TRBV5-6 and TRBJ2-7): DAGVTQSPTHLIKTRGQQVTLRCSPKSGHDTVSWYQQALGQGPQFIFQYYEEEERQRGNFPDRFSGHQFPNYSSELNVNALLLGDSALYLCASSLWGDEQYFGPGTRLTVT.

Notes on this clone: Other DNA sequences within the sample encode an identical CDR3. The rearrangement links TRBV18 to TRBJ1-5; TRBD1 matches at 7 bases. The CDR3 totals 14 residues. The J segment lost 2 bases and the V segment lost 2 bases, leaving 0 bases of the junction unmatched. Germline CDR1 KGHSH, CDR2 LQKENI. In DNA form, the CDR3 reads TGTGCCAGCTCACCAGGACAGGGCAATCAGCCCCAGCATTTT. It yields the protein CASSPGQGNQPQHF. Full variable domain (missing parts from reference TRBV18 and TRBJ1-5): NAGVMQNPRHLVRRRGQEARLRCSPMKGHSHVYWYRQLPEEGLKFMVYLQKENIIDESGMPKERFSAEFPKEGPSILRIQQVVRGDSAAYFCASSPGQGNQPQHFGDGTRLSIL.

This clone was seen only a few times. The rearrangement links TRBV3-1 (or the pseudogene TRBV3-2) to TRBJ2-7; 9 bases map to TRBD1. V gave up 8 bases and J gave up 7 bases; unmatched junction bases: 9. The CDR3 totals 13 residues. The germline V gene encodes CDR1 LGHDT and CDR2 YNNKEL (reference sequence). The CDR3 here is CASSGQGMREQYF. Here the CDR3 DNA reads TGTGCCAGCTCGGGACAGGGAATGAGGGAGCAGTACTTC.

This chain connects TRBV18 to TRBJ1-2, with 7 bases identical to TRBD1. Germline V gene lookup returns CDR1 KGHSH and CDR2 LQKENI. With 6 bases clipped from V and 10 bases from J, the junction kept 8 bases outside the gene matches. The CDR3 is made up of 12 amino acids. CDR3: CASSRTGRFYTF. CDR3 bases: TGTGCCAGCTCGCGGACAGGAAGGTTCTACACCTTC. Together with reference TRBV18 and TRBJ1-2, the CDR3 gives the full variable domain: NAGVMQNPRHLVRRRGQEARLRCSPMKGHSHVYWYRQLPEEGLKFMVYLQKENIIDESGMPKERFSAEFPKEGPSILRIQQVVRGDSAAYFCASSRTGRFYTFGSGTRLTVV.

The gene calls are TRBV28 and TRBJ2-1, with TRBD1 as a possible D gene (7 bases). Per the germline V gene, CDR1 is MDHEN and CDR2 is SYDVKM. V was shortened by 8 bases and J by 4 bases, with 12 bases between the two germline ends. The CDR3 contains 13 residues. CDR3 protein: CASGGTVYNEQFF. In DNA, the CDR3 is TGTGCCAGCGGAGGGACAGTATACAATGAGCAGTTCTTC.

The chain joins TRBV10-2 to TRBJ2-2; 9 bases are shared with TRBD2. Losses at the gene ends were 6 bases for V and 7 bases for J; bases not matched to a gene: 6. The CDR3 length is 14 residues. The germline V gene has CDR1 WSHSY and CDR2 SAAADI. The CDR3 bases are TGCGCCAGCAGGGGCGGGGGGGCAGGCGGGGAGCTGTTTTTT. Encoded protein: CASRGGGAGGELFF.

This clone is a singleton in its sample. The chain couples TRBV7-8 to TRBJ1-4; D possibly corresponds to TRBD1 (6 bases). This CDR3 spans 14 amino acids. V lost 5 bases and J 5 bases, leaving 12 bases between the germline ends. Germline assignment: CDR1 SGHVS and CDR2 FQNEAQ. Written as DNA, the CDR3 is TGTGCCAGCAGCATCGACAGGAGGAATGAAAAACTGTTTTTT. Translated: CASSIDRRNEKLFF.

The rearrangement links TRBV5-1 to TRBJ2-7, with D uncertain. V was clipped by 1 base and J by 7 bases, with 9 bases between them. Germline values: CDR1 SGHRS, CDR2 YFSETQ. This CDR3 is 12 amino acids long. CDR3 in amino acids: CASSLTVGEQYF. The CDR3 region has the DNA TGCGCCAGCAGCTTGACAGTCGGAGAGCAGTACTTC.